The source of this T cell receptor (beta chain) is a study of CD8 T cells in Susac syndrome. V lost 6 bases and J lost 7; bases outside the gene matches: 22. The CDR3 has 19 residues. Germline V gene data show CDR1 as LNHDA and CDR2 as SQIVND (reference sequence). Random hexamers primed reverse transcription of about 0.5 to 1 ug RNA. Amplification of TCR beta CDR3 was carried out by immunoSEQ multiplex PCR, which covered 54 Vbeta and 13 Jbeta segments. TCRdb used MiXCR to reprocess the immunoSEQ multiplex PCR reads, holding one entry per CDR3 protein. Found here are approximately 210,000 distinct CDR3 sequences, around 96% of them singletons; the top ten hold 0.095%.

The chain has TRBV19 and TRBJ2-2; 8 positions match TRBD2. The sample was CD4+ T cells from PBMCs. This TCR was sampled from a human donor with multiple sclerosis. CDR3 amino acids: CASSTTRWSAPGGVGELFF. The CDR3 DNA sequence: TGTGCCAGTAGCACCACCCGTTGGAGCGCCCCGGGAGGGGTCGGGGAGCTGTTTTTT. Full variable domain (rest looked up from reference TRBV19 and TRBJ2-2): DGGITQSPKYLFRKEGQNVTLSCEQNLNHDAMYWYRQDPGQGLRLIYYSQIVNDFQKGDIAEGYSVSREKKESFPLTVTSAQKNPTAFYLCASSTTRWSAPGGVGELFFGEGSRLTVL.